This T cell receptor (beta chain) stems from a study of OX40 agonist ivuxolimab in advanced cancers. Study information: Recorded diagnoses for dose-escalation patients were hepatocellular carcinoma, melanoma, renal cell or head and neck cancer. Males comprised 82.7% of the group, whose mean age was approximately 61 years (range about 23 to 80).

Germline V lookup: CDR1 SGHRS, CDR2 YFSETQ. The CDR3 spans 16 residues. With 4 bases clipped from V and 10 bases from J, the junction kept 15 bases outside the gene matches. Libraries were prepared by immunoSEQ multiplex PCR; TCRdb keeps only in-frame clonotypes and omits some of them. The profile covers roughly 57,000 clones, with roughly nine tenths appearing a single time and around 16% taken by the ten largest. The material was CD4+ or CD8+ T cells sorted from blood, obtained in a trial of the OX40 agonist ivuxolimab. This clonotype was obtained from an adult with an advanced solid tumor such as melanoma, head and neck, liver or kidney cancer. This chain uses TRBV5-1 with TRBJ2-1, with 9 nucleotides matching TRBD2. CDR3: CASSLDSGSPRGEQFF. For the CDR3, the DNA is TGCGCCAGCAGCCTCGATAGCGGGAGCCCTCGAGGGGAGCAGTTCTTC. Using reference TRBV5-1 and TRBJ2-1 for the parts outside the CDR3, the full variable domain is KAGVTQTPRYLIKTRGQQVTLSCSPISGHRSVSWYQQTPGQGLQFLFEYFSETQRNKGNFPGRFSGRQFSNSRSEMNVSTLELGDSALYLCASSLDSGSPRGEQFFGPGTRLTVL.